This T cell receptor beta chain was recorded in a study of beta chain features in type 1 diabetes. Study findings and constraints: When Type 1 diabetes patients were examined, their TCRB CDR3s proved moderately but significantly shorter in all four CD4+ subsets. PCR might favor shorter templates, equally in patients and controls.

With regard to this clone: Antigen: not known.

The authors reverse transcribed all of the isolated RNA, so sequencing captured expressed TCRB transcripts. Here immunoSEQ multiplex PCR was the method, and the copy in TCRdb shows in-frame clones only, minus some. The sample lists more than 350,000 clones; 10% to 12% were seen once. This TCR derives from a woman younger than 30 in good health. The sequencing sample was made of naive CD4+ T cells from blood.

The CDR3 reads CASSLESGANVLTF. CDR3 nucleotides: TGTGCCAGCAGCCTAGAGTCTGGGGCCAACGTCCTGACTTTC. The chain employs TRBV7-2 and TRBJ2-6; no definite D call. V was clipped by 5 bases and J by 1 base, with 6 bases between them. Germline V gene data show CDR1 as SGHTA and CDR2 as FQGNSA. The CDR3 covers 14 residues.